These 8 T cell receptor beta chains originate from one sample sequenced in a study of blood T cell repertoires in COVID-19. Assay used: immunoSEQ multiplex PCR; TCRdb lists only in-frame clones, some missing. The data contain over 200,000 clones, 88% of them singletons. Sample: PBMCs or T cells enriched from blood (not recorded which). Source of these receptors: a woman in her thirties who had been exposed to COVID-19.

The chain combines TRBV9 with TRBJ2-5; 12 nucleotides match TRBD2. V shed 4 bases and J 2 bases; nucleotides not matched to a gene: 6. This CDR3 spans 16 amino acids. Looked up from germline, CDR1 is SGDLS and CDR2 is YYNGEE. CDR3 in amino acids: CASSSSGLAGQETQYF. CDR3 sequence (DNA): TGTGCCAGCAGCTCCTCCGGACTAGCGGGACAAGAGACCCAGTACTTC.

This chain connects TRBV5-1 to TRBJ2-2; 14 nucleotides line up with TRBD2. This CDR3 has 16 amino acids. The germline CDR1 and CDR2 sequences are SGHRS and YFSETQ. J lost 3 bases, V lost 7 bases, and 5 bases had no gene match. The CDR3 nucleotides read TGCGCCAGCGTAAGGGGACTAGCGGGGGACACCGGGGAGCTGTTTTTT. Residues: CASVRGLAGDTGELFF.

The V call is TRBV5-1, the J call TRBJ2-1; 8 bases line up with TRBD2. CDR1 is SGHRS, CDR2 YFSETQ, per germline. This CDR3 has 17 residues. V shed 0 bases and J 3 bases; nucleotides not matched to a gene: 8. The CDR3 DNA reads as TGCGCCAGCAGCTTGGTAGCTAGCGGGTCCCTCTACAATGAGCAGTTCTTC. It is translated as CASSLVASGSLYNEQFF.

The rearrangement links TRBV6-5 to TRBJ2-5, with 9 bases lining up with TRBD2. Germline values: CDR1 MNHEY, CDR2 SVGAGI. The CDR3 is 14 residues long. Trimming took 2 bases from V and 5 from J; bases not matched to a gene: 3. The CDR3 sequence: CASSYDSGSETQYF. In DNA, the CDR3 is TGTGCCAGCAGTTACGATAGCGGGAGCGAGACCCAGTACTTC.

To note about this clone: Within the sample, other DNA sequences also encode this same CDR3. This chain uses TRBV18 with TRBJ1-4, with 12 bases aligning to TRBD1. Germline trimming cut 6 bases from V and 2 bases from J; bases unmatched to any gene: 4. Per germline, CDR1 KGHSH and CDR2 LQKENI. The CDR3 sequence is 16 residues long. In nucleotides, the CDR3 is TGTGCCAGCTCCCCGGGACAGGGGGCGACTAATGAAAAACTGTTTTTT. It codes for CASSPGQGATNEKLFF.

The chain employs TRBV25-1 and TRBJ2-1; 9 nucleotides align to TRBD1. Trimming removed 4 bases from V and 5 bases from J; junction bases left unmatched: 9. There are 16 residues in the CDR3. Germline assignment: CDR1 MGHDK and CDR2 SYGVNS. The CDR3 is CASSAEDRGRNNEQFF. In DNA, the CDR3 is TGTGCCAGCAGTGCGGAGGACAGGGGCAGGAACAATGAGCAGTTCTTC.

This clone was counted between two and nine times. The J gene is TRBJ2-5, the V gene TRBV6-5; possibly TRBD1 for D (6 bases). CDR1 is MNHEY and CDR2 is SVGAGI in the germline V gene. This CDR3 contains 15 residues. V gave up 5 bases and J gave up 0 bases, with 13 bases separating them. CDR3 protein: CASSPSTGNQETQYF. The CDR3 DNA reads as TGTGCCAGCAGTCCTTCCACAGGGAACCAAGAGACCCAGTACTTC.

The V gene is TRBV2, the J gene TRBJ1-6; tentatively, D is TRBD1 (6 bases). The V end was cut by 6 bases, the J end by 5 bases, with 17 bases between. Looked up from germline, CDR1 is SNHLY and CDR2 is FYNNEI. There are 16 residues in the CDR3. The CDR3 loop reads CASRRIGGGDNSPLHF. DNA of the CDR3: TGTGCCAGCAGGAGGATAGGGGGTGGGGATAATTCACCCCTCCACTTT.